The text below deals with one TCR beta chain. Measured with immunoSEQ multiplex PCR; TCRdb has only the in-frame clones, and not every one. Of some 82,000 clones listed, more than 75% are singletons. CDR1 and CDR2 (germline): MDHEN, SYDVKM. J was trimmed by 3 bases and V by 5 bases; bases with no gene match: 3. The CDR3 totals 14 residues. These data come from a study of control samples from healthy donors and cancer patients. The genes are TRBV28 and TRBJ2-1, with TRBD2 identical over 8 bases. The receptor comes from a man aged 45-65 years in good health. The specimen was blood. This chain's CDR3 is CASSRAGDYNEQFF. The CDR3 nucleotides are TGTGCCAGCAGTAGAGCGGGGGACTACAATGAGCAGTTCTTC.